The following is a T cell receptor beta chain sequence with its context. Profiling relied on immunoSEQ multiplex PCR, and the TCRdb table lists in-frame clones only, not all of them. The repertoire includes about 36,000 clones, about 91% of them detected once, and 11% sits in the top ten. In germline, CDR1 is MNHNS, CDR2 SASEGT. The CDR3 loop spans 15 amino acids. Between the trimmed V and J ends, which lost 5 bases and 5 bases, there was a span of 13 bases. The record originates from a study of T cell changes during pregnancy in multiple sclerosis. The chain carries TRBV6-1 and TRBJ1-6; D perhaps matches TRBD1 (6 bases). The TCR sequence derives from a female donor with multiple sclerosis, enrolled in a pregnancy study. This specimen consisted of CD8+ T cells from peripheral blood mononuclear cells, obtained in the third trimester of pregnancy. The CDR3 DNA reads TGTGCCAGCAGTTCCCCGTCAGGGGATAATTCACCCCTCCACTTT. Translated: CASSSPSGDNSPLHF.